These T cell receptor beta chains were read from a single sample in a study of blood T cell repertoires in COVID-19. Method: immunoSEQ multiplex PCR; TCRdb's copy keeps in-frame clones and lacks some. In the table there are about 280,000 clones, about 86% of which are singletons. Sequenced input: peripheral blood. The receptors originated from a woman aged 25-40 years who had recovered from COVID-19. Each CDR3 is given with its conserved first and last residue. The D gene is left open where the match is weak.

TRBD2	TRBV4-1	TRBJ2-3	CASSFQPSGETDTQYF	TGCGCCAGCAGCTTCCAACCTAGCGGGGAAACAGATACGCAGTATTTT
.	TRBV5-4	TRBJ1-4	CASSHKREGTNEKLFF	TGTGCCAGCAGCCATAAGAGGGAGGGTACTAATGAAAAACTGTTTTTT
.	TRBV7-2	TRBJ1-1	CASSLELAGATEAFF	TGTGCCAGCAGCTTAGAGTTGGCAGGGGCCACTGAAGCTTTCTTT
TRBD1	TRBV10-3	TRBJ2-7	CAISDVGQGYEQYF	TGTGCCATCAGTGATGTGGGACAGGGTTACGAGCAGTACTTC
TRBD2	TRBV14	TRBJ2-1	CASSQVGPAGADRGEQFF	TGTGCCAGCAGCCAAGTCGGTCCGGCGGGAGCAGATAGGGGTGAGCAGTTCTTC
TRBD2	TRBV19	TRBJ2-3	CASRATSGGADTQYF	TGTGCCAGTAGGGCGACTAGCGGGGGAGCAGATACGCAGTATTTT
.	TRBV7-9	TRBJ2-5	CASSLLQGEPETQYF	TGTGCCAGCAGCTTGTTACAGGGAGAACCAGAGACCCAGTACTTC
.	TRBV21-1	TRBJ2-4	CASSKGGDPGGNIQYF	TGTGCCAGCAGCAAAGGAGGTGACCCGGGAGGGAACATTCAGTACTTC
.	TRBV2	TRBJ1-4	CASIGRTNEKLFF	TGTGCCAGCATTGGGAGAACTAATGAAAAACTGTTTTTT
.	TRBV9	TRBJ2-1	CASSIGGSGGYNEQFF	TGTGCCAGCTCCATAGGGGGATCGGGAGGTTACAATGAGCAGTTCTTC
TRBD1	TRBV11-1	TRBJ2-5	CASSLARGETQYF	TGTGCCAGCAGCTTAGCCAGGGGGGAGACCCAGTACTTC
TRBD1	TRBV7-2	TRBJ2-1	CASSYGTGANEQFF	TGTGCCAGCAGTTACGGGACAGGGGCCAATGAGCAGTTCTTC
.	TRBV5-1	TRBJ2-7	CASSSSGSYEQYF	TGCGCCAGCAGCTCATCAGGGTCCTACGAGCAGTACTTC
TRBD2	TRBV18	TRBJ2-3	CASSPGTSGGSTDTQYF	TGTGCCAGCTCACCCGGGACTAGCGGGGGTAGCACAGATACGCAGTATTTT
TRBD1	TRBV12-3/TRBV12-4	TRBJ1-2	CASSRGQGYGYTF	TGTGCCAGCAGTAGGGGACAGGGGTATGGCTACACCTTC
.	TRBV27	TRBJ2-1	CASSLGGLGNEQFF	TGTGCCAGCAGTTTGGGGGGGCTGGGGAATGAGCAGTTCTTC
.	TRBV28	TRBJ2-7	CASSFRRGEVGQYF	TGTGCCAGCAGTTTCCGCAGGGGGGAGGTCGGGCAGTACTTC
TRBD1	TRBV7-9	TRBJ2-7	CASSPRDRGRYEQYF	TGTGCCAGCAGCCCCCGGGACAGGGGAAGGTACGAGCAGTACTTC
TRBD1	TRBV27	TRBJ2-1	CASSDRVSYNEQFF	TGTGCCAGCAGCGACAGGGTTTCCTACAATGAGCAGTTCTTC
.	TRBV19	TRBJ1-1	CASSGNRLTEAFF	TGTGCCAGTAGTGGCAACAGGTTAACTGAAGCTTTCTTT
.	TRBV28	TRBJ2-1	CASSLLGGGWSANEQFF	TGTGCCAGCAGTTTATTAGGGGGAGGGTGGTCTGCGAATGAGCAGTTCTTC
.	TRBV11-2	TRBJ2-7	CASSLDQGGYEQYF	TGTGCCAGCAGCTTAGATCAAGGGGGATACGAGCAGTACTTC